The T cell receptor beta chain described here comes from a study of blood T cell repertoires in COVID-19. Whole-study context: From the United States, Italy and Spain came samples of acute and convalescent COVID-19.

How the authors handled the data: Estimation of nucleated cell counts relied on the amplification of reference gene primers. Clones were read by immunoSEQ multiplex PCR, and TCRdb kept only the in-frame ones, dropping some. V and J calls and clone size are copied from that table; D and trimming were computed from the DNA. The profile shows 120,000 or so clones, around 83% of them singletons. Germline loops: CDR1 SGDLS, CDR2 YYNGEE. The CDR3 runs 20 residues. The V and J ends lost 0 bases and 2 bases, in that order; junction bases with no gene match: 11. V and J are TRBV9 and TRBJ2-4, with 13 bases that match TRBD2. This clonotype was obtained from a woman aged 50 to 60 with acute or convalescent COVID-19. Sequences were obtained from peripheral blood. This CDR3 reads CASSVDGLAGATNTKNIQYF. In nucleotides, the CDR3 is TGTGCCAGCAGCGTAGATGGACTAGCGGGGGCTACTAATACCAAAAACATTCAGTACTTC.